These 31 T cell receptor beta chains came from one sample sequenced in a study of T cells in Graves' hyperthyroidism and ophthalmopathy. What was amplified from RNA transcripts were TCR beta CDR3 regions. First-round RT-PCR with HTBI primers amplified the TCR CDR3 region. TCRdb ran MiXCR on the multiplex PCR reads and lists one entry per CDR3 protein. The sample contains about 700,000 distinct CDR3 sequences, 12% to 15% of which appear only once. Material: blood. The receptors shown here come from a woman aged 18 to 35 with Graves' hyperthyroidism.

This clonotype occurred a few times. The chain couples TRBV14 to TRBJ2-1, with D unresolved. CDR3 length equals 13 residues. Deletions cut 4 bases from V and 3 bases from J, with 7 bases between. Per germline, CDR1 SGHDN and CDR2 FVKESK. The CDR3 coding sequence is TGTGCCAGCAGCCTGGAACACTACAATGAGCAGTTCTTC. Its protein is CASSLEHYNEQFF.

This clonotype was seen a few times. The rearrangement uses TRBV20-1 and TRBJ1-1; D remains ambiguous. Germline V gene lookup returns CDR1 DFQATT and CDR2 SNEGSKA (reference sequence). The CDR3 sequence is 14 residues long. V shed 3 bases and J shed 0 bases, with 11 bases lying between them. CDR3 DNA sequence: TGCAGTGCTAGCGGAGGGAACATGAACACTGAAGCTTTCTTT. Translation gives CSASGGNMNTEAFF.

Many counts were recorded for this clonotype. The chain recombines TRBV2 with TRBJ2-3, with D possibly matching TRBD2 (5 bases). The CDR3 sequence is 14 residues long. V was cut by 4 bases and J by 8 bases, with 16 bases left in between. CDR1 and CDR2 (germline): SNHLY, FYNNEI. CDR3: CASSVGAAPGTQYF. Here the CDR3 DNA reads TGTGCCAGCAGTGTAGGAGCGGCCCCGGGTACGCAGTATTTT.

Concerning this clonotype itself: This may be a read error, as it is one base from a much larger clone. The J gene is TRBJ1-6, the V gene TRBV25-1; 8 bases match TRBD1. The CDR3 runs to 16 residues. V lost 2 bases to trimming and J lost 6 bases; unmatched junction nucleotides: 6. Germline V gene data show CDR1 as MGHDK and CDR2 as SYGVNS. CDR3 region: CASSERDRWRNSPLHF. CDR3 DNA: TGTGCCAGCAGTGAACGGGACAGGTGGCGTAATTCACCCCTCCACTTT.

This clonotype was counted a few times. The V and J genes are TRBV24-1 and TRBJ2-3; TRBD2 matches at 7 bases. The CDR3 has 16 amino acids. The V and J ends lost 1 base and 2 bases, in that order; junction bases with no gene match: 5. CDR1 and CDR2 (germline): KGHDR, SFDVKD. CDR3 protein: CATSDFGGSATDTQYF. The CDR3 nucleotides read TGTGCCACCAGTGATTTCGGCGGGAGTGCCACAGATACGCAGTATTTT.

This clonotype was counted ten times or more. V is TRBV7-8 and J is TRBJ2-3; 8 nucleotides align to TRBD2. The ends lost 5 bases at V and 0 bases at J; junction bases unmatched: 7. Germline V gives CDR1 SGHVS, CDR2 FQNEAQ. This CDR3 is 16 amino acids long. The CDR3 region is CASSRLLAASTDTQYF. The CDR3 DNA follows: TGTGCCAGCAGCCGATTACTAGCGGCTAGCACAGATACGCAGTATTTT.

In its sample, this clonotype was seen a few times. The chain recombines TRBV11-2 with TRBJ2-7; no clear D. Trimming stripped 4 bases from V and 0 bases from J, with 13 bases between. This CDR3 is built from 15 residues. CDR1 SGHAT and CDR2 FQNNGV come from the germline V gene. CDR3 region: CASSSTFLSSYEQYF. The CDR3 coding sequence is TGTGCCAGCAGCTCAACCTTCCTGAGCTCCTACGAGCAGTACTTC.

The rearrangement joins TRBV7-6 to TRBJ2-1; 7 positions match TRBD2. J was trimmed by 3 bases and V by 5 bases; bases with no gene match: 13. There are 17 residues in the CDR3. Germline CDR1 reads SGHVS; CDR2 reads FNYEAQ. CDR3 in amino acids: CASSPPRAGAIYNEQFF. In DNA form, the CDR3 reads TGTGCCAGCAGCCCCCCCAGGGCGGGAGCCATCTACAATGAGCAGTTCTTC. Supplemented by reference TRBV7-6 and TRBJ2-1, the full variable domain reads GAGVSQSPRYKVTKRGQDVALRCDPISGHVSLYWYRQALGQGPEFLTYFNYEAQQDKSGLPNDRFSAERPEGSISTLTIQRTEQRDSAMYRCASSPPRAGAIYNEQFFGPGTRLTVL.

A few counts support this clonotype. The gene calls are TRBV5-8 and TRBJ2-3; perhaps D is TRBD1 or TRBD2 (6 bases each). Germline V gene lookup returns CDR1 SGHTS and CDR2 YDEGEE. V lost 1 base and J lost 0, with 15 bases in between. This CDR3 spans 17 amino acids. CDR3 loop: CASSLSSGAFSTDTQYF. CDR3 DNA sequence: TGTGCCAGCAGCTTGTCATCGGGGGCGTTTAGCACAGATACGCAGTATTTT.

This clonotype was picked up many times. The chain has TRBV10-3 and TRBJ2-3; D uncertain. V lost 3 bases and J lost 4, with 11 bases in between. Germline V gives CDR1 ENHRY, CDR2 SYGVKD. This CDR3 spans 14 amino acids. Here the CDR3 reads CAISDTGRADTQYF. Written as DNA, the CDR3 is TGTGCCATCAGTGACACGGGTCGTGCAGATACGCAGTATTTT.

The rearrangement uses TRBV24-1 and TRBJ2-7; D is possibly TRBD1 (6 bases). V dropped 7 bases and J dropped 3 bases, with 12 bases sitting between them. The CDR3 has 13 residues. Germline lookup yields CDR1 KGHDR and CDR2 SFDVKD. The CDR3 region is CATSKGDVYEQYF. The CDR3, as DNA: TGTGCCACCAGCAAGGGGGATGTCTACGAGCAGTACTTC.

At least ten counts were recorded for this clonotype. Possible read error: a much larger clone is one base away. V gene TRBV7-9 combines with J gene TRBJ2-2; no reliable D call. The CDR3 contains 11 residues. Germline-derived CDR1 and CDR2 are SEHNR and FQNEAQ (reference sequence). The V end was cut by 2 bases, the J end by 7 bases, with 2 bases between. The CDR3 sequence is CASSLNGELFF. In DNA, the CDR3 is TGTGCCAGCAGCTTAAACGGGGAGCTGTTTTTT.

The chain carries TRBV6-1 and TRBJ2-1; D is possibly TRBD1 or TRBD2 (5 bases each). V lost 1 base and J 9 bases, leaving 19 bases between the germline ends. The CDR3 is 16 amino acids. The germline V gene has CDR1 MNHNS and CDR2 SASEGT. The CDR3 sequence: CASSEGWDRNNTEQFF. The DNA for the CDR3 is TGTGCCAGCAGTGAAGGGTGGGACCGAAACAATACTGAGCAGTTCTTC.

The CDR3 region is CASSFVGLTDTQYF. CDR3 DNA: TGTGCCAGCAGTTTCGTGGGGCTAACAGATACGCAGTATTTT. This sequence joins TRBV27 and TRBJ2-3, with D possibly TRBD1 on 5 matching bases. Germline V CDR1 and CDR2: MNHEY, SMNVEV (reference sequence). Trimming took 3 bases from V and 3 from J, leaving 10 bases between them. The CDR3 length is 14 residues.

This clonotype appeared many times. The chain carries TRBV30 and TRBJ2-1; D unclear. The V end was cut by 3 bases, the J end by 6 bases, with 12 bases between. Per the germline V gene, CDR1 is GTSNPN and CDR2 is SVGIG (reference sequence). This CDR3 region has 13 residues. CDR3 nucleotides: TGTGCCTGGAGCCCCCCTTCTGGCAATGAGCAGTTCTTC. Its translation: CAWSPPSGNEQFF.

This clonotype came up many times. J is TRBJ2-1 and V is TRBV5-1; D is possibly TRBD1 or TRBD2 (7 bases each). The V end was cut by 3 bases, the J end by 8 bases, with 9 bases between. CDR1 and CDR2 from the germline V gene are SGHRS and YFSETQ. The CDR3 is made up of 12 amino acids. CDR3 loop: CASSSGGDEQFF. The CDR3 region has the DNA TGCGCCAGCAGCTCAGGGGGGGATGAGCAGTTCTTC.

In its sample, this clonotype was seen many times. This chain connects TRBV6-1 to TRBJ1-5; D ambiguous. CDR1 is MNHNS and CDR2 is SASEGT in the germline V gene. The CDR3 contains 14 residues. Trimming took 4 bases from V and 7 from J, leaving 14 bases between them. The CDR3 DNA reads as TGTGCCAGCAGTGGAGGCAGTGGTTTCCAGCCCCAGCATTTT. Translation: CASSGGSGFQPQHF.

This clonotype has a handful of counts. The gene calls are TRBV7-3 and TRBJ2-5; TRBD2 matches 11 bases. The V gene's germline CDR1 is SGHTA and CDR2 FQGTGA. V shed 1 base and J 2 bases; nucleotides not matched to a gene: 9. The CDR3 consists of 18 residues. CDR3 sequence reads: CASSLSSSSGRNQETQYF. The CDR3 bases are TGTGCCAGCAGCTTAAGTTCATCTAGCGGGAGGAATCAAGAGACCCAGTACTTC. The whole variable domain, filled in from reference TRBV7-3 and TRBJ2-5, reads GAGVSQTPSNKVTEKGKYVELRCDPISGHTALYWYRQSLGQGPEFLIYFQGTGAADDSGLPNDRFFAVRPEGSVSTLKIQRTERGDSAVYLCASSLSSSSGRNQETQYFGPGTRLLVL.

V and J are TRBV27 and TRBJ2-3, with 9 bases identical to TRBD2. This CDR3 has 16 amino acids. The germline V gene encodes CDR1 MNHEY and CDR2 SMNVEV (reference sequence). J gave up 2 bases and V 11 bases, and 14 bases lay outside the gene matches. CDR3 in amino acids: CAAAKGSSGNTDTQYF. The CDR3 bases are TGTGCCGCAGCCAAAGGGTCTAGCGGGAACACAGATACGCAGTATTTT.

This clonotype has ten or more counts. V is TRBV29-1 and J is TRBJ2-7; D is unresolved. CDR1 and CDR2 from the germline V gene are SQVTM and ANQGSEA. The V end lost 0 bases, the J end lost 3 bases, and 3 bases lay between the germline ends. This CDR3 spans 11 amino acids. CDR3 region: CSVEEGYEQYF. In DNA, the CDR3 is TGCAGCGTTGAAGAAGGCTACGAGCAGTACTTC.

The gene calls are TRBV6-1 and TRBJ2-3; perhaps TRBD2 as D (6 bases). CDR3 size: 15 residues. CDR1 and CDR2 (germline): MNHNS, SASEGT. V lost 4 bases and J 2 bases, leaving 13 bases between the germline ends. The DNA of the CDR3 is TGTGCCAGCAGTGCTGGAGCGGGTTACACAGATACGCAGTATTTT. Encoded protein: CASSAGAGYTDTQYF.

This clonotype was observed many times. The genes are TRBV12-3 or TRBV12-4 and TRBJ2-1, with 9 bases that match TRBD2. The CDR3 runs to 16 residues. V shed 3 bases, J shed 8 bases, and the junction held 11 bases outside the gene matches. In DNA form, the CDR3 reads TGTGCCAGCAGTTTTTCTAAGCGGGAGGTCTGGGATGAGCAGTTCTTC. Its protein is CASSFSKREVWDEQFF.

This clonotype has a handful of counts. One junction end does not reproduce the germline sequence, and a read error may be involved. The rearrangement links TRBV29-1 to TRBJ2-7, with no clear D. The CDR3 sequence is 11 residues long. Germline CDR1 reads SQVTM; CDR2 reads ANQGSEA. CDR3 sequence reads: CNVKDGYEQYF. CDR3 coding DNA: TGCAACGTTAAGGACGGGTACGAGCAGTACTTC.

This clonotype was found a few times. V gene TRBV6-2 or TRBV6-3 combines with J gene TRBJ2-7; D is unresolved. The germline gives CDR1 MNHEY, CDR2 SVGEGT. The length of the CDR3 is 13 residues. V was clipped by 5 bases and J by 3 bases, with 11 bases between them. Written as DNA, the CDR3 is TGTGCCAGCAGTGACGACGTTTACTACGAGCAGTACTTC. This sequence encodes CASSDDVYYEQYF.

This clonotype was seen more than once but under ten times. The V gene is TRBV2, the J gene TRBJ1-3; D not resolved. V lost 5 bases to trimming and J lost 0 bases, with 5 bases between them. The CDR3 covers 13 residues. CDR1 is SNHLY and CDR2 is FYNNEI in the germline V gene. The DNA for the CDR3 is TGTGCCAGCAGTTGGGACTCTGGAAACACCATATATTTT. This translates into CASSWDSGNTIYF.

This chain links TRBV18 with TRBJ2-1; TRBD2 agrees at 14 bases. Germline V CDR1 and CDR2: KGHSH, LQKENI. V trimming: 4 bases; J trimming: 0 bases; junction bases outside the gene matches: 5. There are 18 residues in the CDR3. DNA for the CDR3: TGTGCCAGCTCACTGGGGACTAGCGGGAGTCTCTCCTACAATGAGCAGTTCTTC. Translating gives CASSLGTSGSLSYNEQFF. The complete variable domain, with remaining parts taken from reference TRBV18 and TRBJ2-1, reads NAGVMQNPRHLVRRRGQEARLRCSPMKGHSHVYWYRQLPEEGLKFMVYLQKENIIDESGMPKERFSAEFPKEGPSILRIQQVVRGDSAAYFCASSLGTSGSLSYNEQFFGPGTRLTVL.

This chain joins TRBV12-3 or TRBV12-4 and TRBJ1-2, with 7 bases that match TRBD1. Trimming at V came to 7 bases and at J to 4 bases, leaving 6 bases not matched to a gene. The CDR3 length is 13 residues. The CDR3 DNA reads TGTGCCAGCACAGAGAGACAGGGCTATGGCTACACCTTC. As protein: CASTERQGYGYTF.

This clonotype was recorded at least ten times. The chain has TRBV5-6 and TRBJ1-1, with unresolved D. This CDR3 is 15 amino acids long. V lost 7 bases and J 0 bases, leaving 16 bases between the germline ends. CDR1 and CDR2 from the germline V gene are SGHDT and YYEEEE. The CDR3 DNA is TGTGCCAGCGGCTATAATGGTGGGGTGAACACTGAAGCTTTCTTT. Amino acid sequence: CASGYNGGVNTEAFF.

As for this clonotype: The junction and the germline gene differ at one end; a read error may be behind it. The gene calls are TRBV20-1 and TRBJ2-5; D is unresolved. Germline CDR1 DFQATT, CDR2 SNEGSKA (reference sequence). The CDR3 loop spans 11 amino acids. The CDR3 bases are TGCGGTGCTAGGGTCGGCGAGACCCAGTACTTC. It encodes CGARVGETQYF.

This clonotype was counted ten times or more. The genes are TRBV20-1 and TRBJ2-3; D perhaps matches TRBD2 (6 bases). Germline CDR1 DFQATT, CDR2 SNEGSKA (reference sequence). Trimming pared 3 bases from V and 2 bases from J, leaving 15 bases between. The CDR3 length is 15 residues. This CDR3 reads CSASGSKWDTDTQYF. CDR3 DNA sequence: TGCAGTGCTAGCGGGAGCAAGTGGGACACAGATACGCAGTATTTT.

This clonotype occurred many times. The chain uses TRBV2 and TRBJ2-7; D gene uncertain. The germline V and J ends were trimmed by 7 bases and 2 bases, with 12 bases remaining between them. Looked up from germline, CDR1 is SNHLY and CDR2 is FYNNEI. The CDR3 has 13 amino acids. The CDR3 region is CASIRSPTYEQYF. For the CDR3, the DNA is TGTGCCAGCATACGATCGCCGACCTACGAGCAGTACTTC.